This T cell receptor (beta chain) was found in a study of shared T cell receptors in the human thymus. The germline CDR1 and CDR2 sequences are LGHNA and YSLEER. The CDR3 length is 19 residues. The junction had 11 bases not matched to a gene; V was cut back by 0 bases and J by 5 bases. The assay was immunoSEQ multiplex PCR, and TCRdb's table has in-frame clones only and misses some. The sample gives 540,000 or so clones, around 78% of which show up once; 0.013% is in the top ten. Another study also made use of these data, one on human thymus T cells. That work adds: Congenital heart defects were the reason for the corrective surgery that the donors, healthy Finnish infants, were having. Resected material from corrective heart surgery provided the thymus tissue analysed. An apparent bias in V and J gene usage was seen in thymic and blood repertoires.

What was sequenced was thymocytes. The chain combines TRBV4-3 with TRBJ2-3, with TRBD2 matching 13 bases. This sequence was found in a boy less than two years old with a congenital heart defect. This CDR3 reads CASSQDWVGLAGVIDTQYF. The CDR3 nucleotides are TGCGCCAGCAGCCAAGATTGGGTCGGACTAGCGGGAGTTATAGATACGCAGTATTTT.